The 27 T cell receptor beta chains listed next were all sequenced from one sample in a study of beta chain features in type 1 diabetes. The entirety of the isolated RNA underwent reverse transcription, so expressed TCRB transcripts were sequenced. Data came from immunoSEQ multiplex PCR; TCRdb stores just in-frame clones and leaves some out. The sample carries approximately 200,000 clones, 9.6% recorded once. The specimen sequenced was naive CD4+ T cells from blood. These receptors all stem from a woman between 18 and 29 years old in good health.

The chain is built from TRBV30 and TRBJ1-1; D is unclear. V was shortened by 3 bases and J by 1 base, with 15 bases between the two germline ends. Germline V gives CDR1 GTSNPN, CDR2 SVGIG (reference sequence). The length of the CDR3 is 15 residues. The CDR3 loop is CAWRASGRGNTEAFF. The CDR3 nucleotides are TGTGCCTGGAGAGCCTCGGGGAGAGGGAACACTGAAGCTTTCTTT.

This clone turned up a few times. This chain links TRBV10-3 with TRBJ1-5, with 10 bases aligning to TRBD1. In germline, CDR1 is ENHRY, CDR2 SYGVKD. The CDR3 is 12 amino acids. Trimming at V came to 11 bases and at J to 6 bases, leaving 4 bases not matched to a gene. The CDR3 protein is CASRTGGQPQHF. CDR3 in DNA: TGTGCCTCACGGACAGGGGGTCAGCCCCAGCATTTT.

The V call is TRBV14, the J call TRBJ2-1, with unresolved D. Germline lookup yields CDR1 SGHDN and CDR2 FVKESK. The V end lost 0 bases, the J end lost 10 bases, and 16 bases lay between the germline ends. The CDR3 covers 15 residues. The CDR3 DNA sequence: TGTGCCAGCAGCCAAGACACTACGCTGTTGAGGGAGCAGTTCTTC. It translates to CASSQDTTLLREQFF.

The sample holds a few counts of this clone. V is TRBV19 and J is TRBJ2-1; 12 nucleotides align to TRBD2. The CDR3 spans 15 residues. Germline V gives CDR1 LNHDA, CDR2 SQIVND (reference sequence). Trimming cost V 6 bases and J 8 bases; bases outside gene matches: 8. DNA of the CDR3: TGTGCCAGTAGGAGCGGACTAGCGGGATTCGATGAGCAGTTCTTC. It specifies CASRSGLAGFDEQFF.

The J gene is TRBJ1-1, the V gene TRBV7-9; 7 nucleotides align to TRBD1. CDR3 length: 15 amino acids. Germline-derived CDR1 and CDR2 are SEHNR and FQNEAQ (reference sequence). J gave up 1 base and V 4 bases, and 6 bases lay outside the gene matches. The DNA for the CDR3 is TGTGCCAGCAGCTCCCCTGGGACAGAGAACACTGAAGCTTTCTTT. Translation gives CASSSPGTENTEAFF.

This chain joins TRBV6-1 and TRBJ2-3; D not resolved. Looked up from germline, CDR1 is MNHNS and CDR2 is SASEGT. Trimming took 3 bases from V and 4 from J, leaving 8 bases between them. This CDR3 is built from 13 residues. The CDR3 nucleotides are TGTGCCAGCAGTGATCCGGGTCCAGATACGCAGTATTTT. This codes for CASSDPGPDTQYF.

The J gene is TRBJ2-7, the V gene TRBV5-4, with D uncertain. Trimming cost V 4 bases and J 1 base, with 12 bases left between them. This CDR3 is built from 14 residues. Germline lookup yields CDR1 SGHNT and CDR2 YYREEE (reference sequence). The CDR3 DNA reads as TGTGCCAGCAGCCGCCCGGCAGGTTCCTACGAGCAGTACTTC. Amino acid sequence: CASSRPAGSYEQYF.

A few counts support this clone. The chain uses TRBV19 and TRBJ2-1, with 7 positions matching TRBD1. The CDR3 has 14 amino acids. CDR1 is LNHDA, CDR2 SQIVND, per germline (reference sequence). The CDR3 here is CATEMGQRNNEQFF. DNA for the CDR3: TGTGCTACTGAAATGGGACAGCGAAACAATGAGCAGTTCTTC.

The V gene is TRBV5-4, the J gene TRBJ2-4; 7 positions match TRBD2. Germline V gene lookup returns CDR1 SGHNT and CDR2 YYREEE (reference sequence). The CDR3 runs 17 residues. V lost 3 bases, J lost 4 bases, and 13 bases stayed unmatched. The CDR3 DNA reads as TGTGCCAGCAGCTCAAGGAATCAGCAGGGAGGGAAAAACATTCAGTACTTC. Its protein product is CASSSRNQQGGKNIQYF.

CDR3 region: CSASQETQYF. CDR3 DNA sequence: TGCAGTGCCAGCCAAGAGACCCAGTACTTC. The chain has TRBV20-1 and TRBJ2-5; the D is unclear. This CDR3 has 10 residues. Trimming removed 6 bases at V and 1 base at J, with 3 bases between. Germline V gene sequence: CDR1 DFQATT, CDR2 SNEGSKA (reference sequence).

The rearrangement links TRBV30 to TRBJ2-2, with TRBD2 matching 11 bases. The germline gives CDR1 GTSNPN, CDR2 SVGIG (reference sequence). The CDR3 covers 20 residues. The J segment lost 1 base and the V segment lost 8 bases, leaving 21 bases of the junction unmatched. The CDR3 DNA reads TGTGCCCCTGGAAATTCTCGGGGATCCACTAGCGGGAGGAACACCGGGGAGCTGTTTTTT. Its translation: CAPGNSRGSTSGRNTGELFF.

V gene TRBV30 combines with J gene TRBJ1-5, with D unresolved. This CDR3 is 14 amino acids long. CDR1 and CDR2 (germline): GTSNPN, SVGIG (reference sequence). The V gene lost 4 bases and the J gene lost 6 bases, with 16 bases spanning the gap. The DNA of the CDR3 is TGTGCCTGGAAGACCGAGGGCTGGGGTCAGCCCCAGCATTTT. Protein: CAWKTEGWGQPQHF.

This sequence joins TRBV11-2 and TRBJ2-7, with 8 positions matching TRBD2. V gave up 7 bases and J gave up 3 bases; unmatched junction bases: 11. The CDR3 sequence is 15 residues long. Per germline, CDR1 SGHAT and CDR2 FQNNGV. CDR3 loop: CASTHLPAGVYEQYF. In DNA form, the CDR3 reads TGTGCCAGCACCCACCTGCCAGCGGGAGTCTACGAGCAGTACTTC.

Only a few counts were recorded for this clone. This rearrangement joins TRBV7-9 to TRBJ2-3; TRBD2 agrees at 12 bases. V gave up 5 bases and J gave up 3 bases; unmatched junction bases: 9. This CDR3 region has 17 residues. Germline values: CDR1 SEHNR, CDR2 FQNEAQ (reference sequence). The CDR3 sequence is CASSAPSGRAGTDTQYF. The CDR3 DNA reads TGTGCCAGCAGCGCACCTAGCGGGAGGGCCGGTACAGATACGCAGTATTTT.

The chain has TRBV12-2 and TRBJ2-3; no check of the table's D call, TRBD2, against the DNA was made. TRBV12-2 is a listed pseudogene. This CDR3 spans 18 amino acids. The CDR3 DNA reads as TGTGCAAGTCGCCACCAGCAGCTAGCGGGACCGAGCACAGATACGCAGTATTTT. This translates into CASRHQQLAGPSTDTQYF.

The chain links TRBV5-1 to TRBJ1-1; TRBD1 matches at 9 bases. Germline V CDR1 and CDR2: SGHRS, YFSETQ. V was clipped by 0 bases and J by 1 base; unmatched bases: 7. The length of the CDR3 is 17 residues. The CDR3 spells CASSLARQGVGNTEAFF. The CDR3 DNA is TGCGCCAGCAGCTTGGCCAGACAGGGGGTAGGGAACACTGAAGCTTTCTTT. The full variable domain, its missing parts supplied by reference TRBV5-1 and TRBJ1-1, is KAGVTQTPRYLIKTRGQQVTLSCSPISGHRSVSWYQQTPGQGLQFLFEYFSETQRNKGNFPGRFSGRQFSNSRSEMNVSTLELGDSALYLCASSLARQGVGNTEAFFGQGTRLTVV.

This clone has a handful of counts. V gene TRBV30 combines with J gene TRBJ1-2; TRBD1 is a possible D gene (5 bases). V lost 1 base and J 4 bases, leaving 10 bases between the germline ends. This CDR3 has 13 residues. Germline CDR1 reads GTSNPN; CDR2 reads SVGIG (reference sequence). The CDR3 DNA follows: TGTGCCTGGAGTGAGGGACTGAGCTATGGCTACACCTTC. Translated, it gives CAWSEGLSYGYTF.

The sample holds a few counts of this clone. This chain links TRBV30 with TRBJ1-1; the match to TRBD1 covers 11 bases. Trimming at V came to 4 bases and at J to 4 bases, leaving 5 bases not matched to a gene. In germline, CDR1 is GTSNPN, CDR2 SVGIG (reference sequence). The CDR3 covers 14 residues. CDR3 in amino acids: CAWKQGTGGTEAFF. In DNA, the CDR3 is TGTGCCTGGAAGCAAGGGACAGGGGGCACTGAAGCTTTCTTT.

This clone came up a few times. CDR3 sequence (DNA): TGTGCCAGCAGTGAGGGAAGGAGGAAGACCCAGTACTTC. Translation: CASSEGRRKTQYF. V is TRBV2 and J is TRBJ2-5, with D possibly being TRBD2 (5 bases). Trimming left V 3 bases short and J 6 bases short, with 11 bases between. The CDR3 runs to 13 residues. CDR1 is SNHLY, CDR2 FYNNEI, per germline.

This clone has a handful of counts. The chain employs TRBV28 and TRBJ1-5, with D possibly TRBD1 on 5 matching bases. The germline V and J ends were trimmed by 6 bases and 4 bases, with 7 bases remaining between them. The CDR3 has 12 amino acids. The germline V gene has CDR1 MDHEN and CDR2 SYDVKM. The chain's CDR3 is CASRGLNQPQHF. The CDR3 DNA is TGTGCCAGCAGGGGACTAAATCAGCCCCAGCATTTT.

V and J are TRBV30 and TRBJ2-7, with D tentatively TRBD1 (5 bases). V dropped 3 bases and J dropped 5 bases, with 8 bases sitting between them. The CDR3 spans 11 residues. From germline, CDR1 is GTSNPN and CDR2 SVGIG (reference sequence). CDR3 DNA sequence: TGTGCCTGGAGAAGACAGCACGAGCAGTACTTC. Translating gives CAWRRQHEQYF.

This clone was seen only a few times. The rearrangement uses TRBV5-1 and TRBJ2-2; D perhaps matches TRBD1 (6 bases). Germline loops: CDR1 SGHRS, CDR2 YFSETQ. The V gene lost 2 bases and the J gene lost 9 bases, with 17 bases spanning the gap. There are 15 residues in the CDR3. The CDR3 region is CASSFAGARGRELFF. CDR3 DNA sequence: TGCGCCAGCAGCTTCGCAGGGGCCCGGGGACGGGAGCTGTTTTTT.

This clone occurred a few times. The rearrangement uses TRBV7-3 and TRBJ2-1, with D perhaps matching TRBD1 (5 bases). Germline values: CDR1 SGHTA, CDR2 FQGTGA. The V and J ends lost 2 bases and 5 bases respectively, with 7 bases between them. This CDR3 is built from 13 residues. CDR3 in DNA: TGTGCCAGCAGCTTAGACAGACACAATGAGCAGTTCTTC. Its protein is CASSLDRHNEQFF.

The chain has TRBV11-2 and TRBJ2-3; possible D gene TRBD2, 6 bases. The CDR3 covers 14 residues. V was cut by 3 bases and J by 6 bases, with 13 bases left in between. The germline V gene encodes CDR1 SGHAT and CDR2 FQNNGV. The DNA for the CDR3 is TGTGCCAGCAGCTTCGGGGCGGGGACCGATACGCAGTATTTT. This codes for CASSFGAGTDTQYF.

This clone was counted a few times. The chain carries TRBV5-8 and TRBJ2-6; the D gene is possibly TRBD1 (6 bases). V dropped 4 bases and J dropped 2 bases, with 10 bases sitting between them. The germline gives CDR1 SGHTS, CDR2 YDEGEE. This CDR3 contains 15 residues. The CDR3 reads CASSPAGAGANVLTF. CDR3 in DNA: TGTGCCAGCAGCCCCGCAGGGGCTGGGGCCAACGTCCTGACTTTC.

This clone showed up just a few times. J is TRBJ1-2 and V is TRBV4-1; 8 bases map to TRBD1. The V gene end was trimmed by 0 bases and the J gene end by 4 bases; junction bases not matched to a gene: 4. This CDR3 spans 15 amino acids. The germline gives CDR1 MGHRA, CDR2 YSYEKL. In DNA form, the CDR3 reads TGCGCCAGCAGCCAAGACCCAGGGGGCGGCTATGGCTACACCTTC. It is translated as CASSQDPGGGYGYTF.

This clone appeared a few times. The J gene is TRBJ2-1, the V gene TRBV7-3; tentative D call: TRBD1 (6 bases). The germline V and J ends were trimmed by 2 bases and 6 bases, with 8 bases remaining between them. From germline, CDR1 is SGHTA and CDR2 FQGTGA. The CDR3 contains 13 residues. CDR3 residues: CASSLPGANEQFF. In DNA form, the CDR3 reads TGTGCCAGCAGCTTACCAGGGGCCAATGAGCAGTTCTTC.